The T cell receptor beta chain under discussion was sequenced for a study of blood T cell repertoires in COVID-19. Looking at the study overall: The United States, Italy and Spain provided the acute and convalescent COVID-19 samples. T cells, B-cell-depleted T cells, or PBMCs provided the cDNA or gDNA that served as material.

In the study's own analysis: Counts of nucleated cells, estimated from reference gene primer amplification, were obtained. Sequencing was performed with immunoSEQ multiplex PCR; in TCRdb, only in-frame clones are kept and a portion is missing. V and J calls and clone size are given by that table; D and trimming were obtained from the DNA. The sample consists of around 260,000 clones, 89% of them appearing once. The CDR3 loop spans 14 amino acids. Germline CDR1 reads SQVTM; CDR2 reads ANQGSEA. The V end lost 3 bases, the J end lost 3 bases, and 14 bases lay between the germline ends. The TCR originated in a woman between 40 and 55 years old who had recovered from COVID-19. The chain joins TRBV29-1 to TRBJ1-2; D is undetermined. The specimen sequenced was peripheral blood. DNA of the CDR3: TGCAGCGTTGACCCAGGCCTCGGGGACTATGGCTACACCTTC. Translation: CSVDPGLGDYGYTF.